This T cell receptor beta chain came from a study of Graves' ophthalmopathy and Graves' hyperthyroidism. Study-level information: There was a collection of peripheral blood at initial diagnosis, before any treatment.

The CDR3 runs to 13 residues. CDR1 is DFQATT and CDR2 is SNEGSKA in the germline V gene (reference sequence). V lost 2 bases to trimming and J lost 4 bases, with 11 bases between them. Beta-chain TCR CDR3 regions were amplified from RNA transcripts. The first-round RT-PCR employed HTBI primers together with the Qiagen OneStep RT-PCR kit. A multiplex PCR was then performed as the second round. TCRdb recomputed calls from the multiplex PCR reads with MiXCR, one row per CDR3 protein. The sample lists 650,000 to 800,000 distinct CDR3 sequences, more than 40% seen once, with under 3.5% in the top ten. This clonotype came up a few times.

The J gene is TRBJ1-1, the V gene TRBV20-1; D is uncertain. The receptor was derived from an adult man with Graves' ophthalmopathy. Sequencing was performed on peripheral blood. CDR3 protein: CSARSIPTTEAFF. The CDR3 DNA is TGCAGTGCTAGAAGCATCCCGACCACTGAAGCTTTCTTT.